Following are 10 T cell receptor beta chains from one sample sequenced in a study of blood T cells in healthy people across ages. Through a sample-barcoded 5' primer and a J-beta primer mix, a second PCR was run for roughly 6 to 11 cycles. TCRdb recomputed calls from the 5' RACE reads with MiXCR, one row per CDR3 protein. The data show about a million distinct CDR3 sequences, about 44% seen once. The sequencing sample was made of blood. These receptors were taken from a man in his thirties or forties in good health.

The CDR3 coding sequence is TGTGCCAGCACCTCCTCTGGTTATCTGGCACCCAATGAGCAGTTCTTC. It specifies CASTSSGYLAPNEQFF. The J gene is TRBJ2-1, the V gene TRBV12-3 or TRBV12-4; D gene uncertain. The length of the CDR3 is 16 residues. The germline V and J ends were trimmed by 7 bases and 6 bases, with 22 bases remaining between them.

The V call is TRBV2, the J call TRBJ2-2, with TRBD2 matching over 12 bases. Trimming took 10 bases from V and 4 from J; bases not matched to a gene: 7. CDR1 SNHLY and CDR2 FYNNEI come from the germline V gene. The CDR3 sequence is 15 residues long. Here the CDR3 DNA reads TGTGCCAACAGAGGACTAGCGGGGTTCACCGGGGAGCTGTTTTTT. Protein product: CANRGLAGFTGELFF.

This clonotype came up a few times. The genes are TRBV12-3 or TRBV12-4 and TRBJ1-1; no clear D. The CDR3 is 15 residues long. V shed 5 bases and J shed 0 bases, with 13 bases lying between them. The CDR3 protein is CASSGLGRMNTEAFF. Written as DNA, the CDR3 is TGTGCCAGCAGTGGGCTTGGTCGGATGAACACTGAAGCTTTCTTT.

The V and J genes are TRBV20-1 and TRBJ2-1; possibly TRBD2 for D (7 bases). V was cut by 3 bases and J by 0 bases, with 15 bases left in between. The CDR3 runs to 16 residues. Germline V gene sequence: CDR1 DFQATT, CDR2 SNEGSKA (reference sequence). CDR3 nucleotide sequence: TGCAGTGCTAGGGGGGGCGGGAGCCCCTCCTACAATGAGCAGTTCTTC. Its protein is CSARGGGSPSYNEQFF.

The chain is built from TRBV20-1 and TRBJ1-6; D is possibly TRBD1 (6 bases). The CDR3 totals 16 residues. Germline loops: CDR1 DFQATT, CDR2 SNEGSKA (reference sequence). V lost 3 bases, J lost 8 bases, and 20 bases lay in between. The CDR3 loop is CSAREDRAVRDSPLHF. Here the CDR3 DNA reads TGCAGTGCTAGGGAGGACAGAGCGGTGAGGGATTCACCCCTCCACTTT.

This clonotype occurred a few times. The chain couples TRBV6-1 to TRBJ2-7; weak D call: TRBD2 (5 bases). Germline V gives CDR1 MNHNS, CDR2 SASEGT. CDR3 length: 14 amino acids. V lost 6 bases and J 1 base, leaving 13 bases between the germline ends. The CDR3, as DNA: TGTGCCAGCAGCGAGGGTTGGGGATCCTACGAGCAGTACTTC. Amino acids: CASSEGWGSYEQYF.

The V and J genes are TRBV2 and TRBJ2-5; 7 positions match TRBD2. Germline V gene sequence: CDR1 SNHLY, CDR2 FYNNEI. Losses at the gene ends were 7 bases for V and 4 bases for J; bases not matched to a gene: 9. This CDR3 region has 14 residues. The CDR3 sequence: CASNRAGRRETQYF. The CDR3 DNA reads TGTGCCAGCAATCGAGCGGGGAGGAGAGAGACCCAGTACTTC.

J is TRBJ2-3 and V is TRBV7-2, with D perhaps TRBD1 or TRBD2 (5 bases each). Trimming left V 3 bases short and J 2 bases short, with 15 bases between. CDR1 and CDR2 (germline): SGHTA, FQGNSA. The CDR3 has 16 residues. As DNA, the CDR3 is TGTGCCAGCAGCTTTCGGACTGTCAGGGTCACAGATACGCAGTATTTT. Translation: CASSFRTVRVTDTQYF.

This clonotype appeared a few times. The chain has TRBV5-1 and TRBJ2-2, with TRBD1 matching 8 bases. CDR1 SGHRS and CDR2 YFSETQ come from the germline V gene. The V and J ends lost 4 bases and 7 bases, in that order; junction bases with no gene match: 6. This CDR3 region has 14 residues. CDR3 bases: TGCGCCAGCAGCCTTGGACAGGGATTCGGGGAGCTGTTTTTT. It yields the protein CASSLGQGFGELFF.

The chain links TRBV12-3 or TRBV12-4 to TRBJ2-3; the match to TRBD1 covers 8 bases. The junction had 5 bases not matched to a gene; V was cut back by 3 bases and J by 3 bases. This CDR3 is 15 amino acids long. The CDR3 bases are TGTGCCAGCAGTTTTCAGGGGGCACGGACAGATACGCAGTATTTT. This encodes CASSFQGARTDTQYF.